This T cell receptor beta chain originates from a study of shared clonotypes between healthy human individuals. Study background: CD8 memory received one plate per donor, CD8 naive two, CD4 memory three and CD4 naive three.

Every subset's genomic DNA went evenly onto several immunoSEQ plates. Only in-frame clones appear in the TCRdb table, and some are missing; sequencing was by immunoSEQ multiplex PCR. Altogether more than 1 million clones are present, roughly 74% being singletons, with the ten largest covering 0.5% to 0.6%. Notes on this clone: The antigen remains undetermined. A far larger clone is a single base away, which makes a read error likely.

Study-level results: With several donors compared, 4.5% to 6.5% of naive CD4 clonotypes were shared.

Trimming stripped 3 bases from V and 3 bases from J, with 8 bases between. CDR3 length: 13 residues. Germline V gene data show CDR1 as MDHEN and CDR2 as SYDVKM. The specimen was memory CD4+ T cells from PBMCs. The subset was: CD45RA-negative fraction. The TCR sequence derives from a man between 18 and 35 years old in good health. Some clones in this sample may be carry-over from other donors' samples. This chain uses TRBV28 with TRBJ1-2; no definite D call. The CDR3 bases are TGTGCCAGCAGTTTGGGCCGAGACTATGGCTACACCTTC. It yields the protein CASSLGRDYGYTF.